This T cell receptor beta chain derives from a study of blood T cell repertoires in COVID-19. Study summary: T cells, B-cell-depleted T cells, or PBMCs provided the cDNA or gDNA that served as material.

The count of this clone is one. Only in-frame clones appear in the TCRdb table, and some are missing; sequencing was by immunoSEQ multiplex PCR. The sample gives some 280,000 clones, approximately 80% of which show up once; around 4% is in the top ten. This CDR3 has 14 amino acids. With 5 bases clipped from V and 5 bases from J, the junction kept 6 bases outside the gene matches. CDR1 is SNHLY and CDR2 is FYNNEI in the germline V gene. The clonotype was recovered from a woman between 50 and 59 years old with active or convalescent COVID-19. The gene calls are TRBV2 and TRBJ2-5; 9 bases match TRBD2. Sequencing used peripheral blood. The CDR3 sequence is CASSLGLAMETQYF. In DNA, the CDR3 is TGTGCCAGCAGTCTTGGACTAGCGATGGAGACCCAGTACTTC.